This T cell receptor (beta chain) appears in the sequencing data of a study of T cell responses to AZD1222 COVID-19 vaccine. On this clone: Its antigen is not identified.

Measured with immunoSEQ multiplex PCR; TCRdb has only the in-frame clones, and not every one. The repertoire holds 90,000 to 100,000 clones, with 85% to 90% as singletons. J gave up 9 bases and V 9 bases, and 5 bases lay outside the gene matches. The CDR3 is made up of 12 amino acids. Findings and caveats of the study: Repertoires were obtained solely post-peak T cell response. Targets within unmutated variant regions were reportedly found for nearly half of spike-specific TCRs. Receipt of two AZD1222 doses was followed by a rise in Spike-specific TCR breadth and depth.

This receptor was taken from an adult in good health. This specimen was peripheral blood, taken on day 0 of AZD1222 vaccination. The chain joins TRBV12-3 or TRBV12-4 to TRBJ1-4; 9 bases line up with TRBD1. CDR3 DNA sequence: TGTGCCAGTTTGGACAGGGGTAAAAAACTGTTTTTT. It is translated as CASLDRGKKLFF.